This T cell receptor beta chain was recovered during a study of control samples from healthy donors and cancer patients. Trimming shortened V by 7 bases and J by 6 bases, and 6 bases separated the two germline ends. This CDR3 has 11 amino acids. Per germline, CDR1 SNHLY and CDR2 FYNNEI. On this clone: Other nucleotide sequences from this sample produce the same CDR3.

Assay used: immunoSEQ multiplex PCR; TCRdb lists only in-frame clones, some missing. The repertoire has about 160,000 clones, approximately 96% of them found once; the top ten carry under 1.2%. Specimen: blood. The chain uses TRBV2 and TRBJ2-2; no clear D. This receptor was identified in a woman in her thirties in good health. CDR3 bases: TGTGCCAGCACCGGATCCGGGGAGCTGTTTTTT. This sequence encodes CASTGSGELFF.